This is a list of T cell receptor beta chains from one sample in a study of T cells in Graves' hyperthyroidism and ophthalmopathy. TCRdb re-analysed the multiplex PCR reads in MiXCR, keeping a single row per CDR3 protein. This repertoire shows about 640,000 distinct CDR3 sequences, under 25% found once; its top ten account for about 35%. The sample was blood. The origin of the receptors is a man aged 30-40 years with Graves' ophthalmopathy. The CDR3 runs from the conserved cysteine through the conserved F or W.

j_call: TRBJ2-5; v_call: TRBV20-1; cdr3_aa: CSAHFDSVETQYF
j_call: TRBJ1-1; v_call: TRBV11-2; cdr3_aa: CASSDRDSQPQMNTEAFF
j_call: TRBJ2-7; v_call: TRBV28; cdr3_aa: CASSSYDRVISYEQYF
j_call: TRBJ2-5; v_call: TRBV28; cdr3_aa: CASSTRRPQETQYF
j_call: TRBJ2-7; v_call: TRBV6-1; cdr3_aa: CASRIDGYEQYF
j_call: TRBJ2-4; v_call: TRBV6-1; cdr3_aa: CASSPRGYREALAKNIQYF
j_call: TRBJ1-2; v_call: TRBV27; cdr3_aa: CASSPVTENYGYTF
j_call: TRBJ1-2; v_call: TRBV29-1; cdr3_aa: CSAGMDRVGSYGYTF
j_call: TRBJ2-1; v_call: TRBV24-1; cdr3_aa: CATSDLQQTSGSYEQFF
j_call: TRBJ2-1; v_call: TRBV20-1; cdr3_aa: CSAREAREIRDEQFF